This paragraph covers one TCR beta chain sequence. What antigen it recognizes has not been identified. One junction end disagrees with the germline gene, perhaps due to a read error. The cohort comprised 550 to 700 healthy bone marrow donors. Cohort members were all nominally healthy when sampled, although unrecorded immune exposures were likely present. The donor was CMV seronegative and was included in the group of approximately 350 seronegative cohort members. Every donor gave a peripheral blood sample, and the peripheral blood mononuclear cells from that sample were used for TCR beta sequencing. The Qiagen DNeasy Blood Extraction Kit was used to extract genomic DNA from the blood cell samples. The method was the immunoSEQ multiplex PCR assay. The multiplex PCR relied on a mix of 60 forward primers for TCR Vbeta segments and 13 reverse primers for TCR Jbeta segments. The CDR3 region of rearranged TCR beta genes was amplified from genomic DNA by a multiplex PCR assay. On the Illumina HiSeq System, the amplified TCR beta libraries were sequenced as 87-base-pair reads. Concerning the study's data processing: Across the 670 or so repertoires, a later analysis counted 78 million or so unique TCR beta chains, around 11 million of which were shared by at least two donors. To remove PCR and sequencing errors, raw reads were error-corrected and collapsed into unique sequences using a nearest-neighbor algorithm that merged closely related sequences. V, D and J gene segments were assigned by aligning CDR3 sequences to IMGT reference sequences. For a sequence to be retained, at least a six-nucleotide match to both a V gene segment and a J gene segment was required. Rearrangements were classified as productive when the CDR3 lacked stop codons and remained in frame with V and J, and all other rearrangements were classified as non-productive. Following IMGT convention, CDR3 was defined as the stretch from the second conserved V-encoded cysteine to the conserved J-encoded phenylalanine. The earlier analysis of 587 of the donors excluded any sequence lacking an unambiguous match to a single V gene segment. In an earlier analysis of around 590 of the donors, a V segment was called functional when productive rearrangements were above 56.7%, and segregating when the standard deviation between donors exceeded 5%. A statistical classification framework was built for diagnosing cytomegalovirus status from the catalog of TCR beta chain sequences. V and J gene assignment, in a later analysis, came from comparing TCR nucleotide sequences with IMGT/GENE-DB human TR gene sequences. The TCRdist pipeline was used in a later analysis to assign CDR3 sequences and most-parsimonious VDJ recombination scenarios. A later analysis defined each TCR beta chain by its CDR3 amino acid sequence plus V-gene family, and excluded reads lacking a unique V-gene family. As a way to deal with suspected cross-contamination and a sequencing artifact, a later analysis dropped roughly 600 nucleotide sequences that were highly shared and had low generation probability. In a later analysis, a clonal expansion index for each public chain was calculated from normalized within-repertoire ranks of inferred template counts. A later analysis computed generation probabilities with a VDJ recombination model fitted to out-of-frame rearrangements, and checked the results against IGoR. In a later analysis, TCR-TCR, TCR-HLA and TCR-CMV co-occurrence was scored with hypergeometric tests, and a repertoire-size bias correction was applied to TCR pairs. False discovery rates were estimated in a later analysis by permuting HLA or CMV assignments 20 times. A later analysis grouped co-occurring TCRs with DBSCAN, adding TCRdist sequence similarity when clustering within HLA-allele-positive subsets. Repertoires with fewer than 30,000 or more than 120,000 public chains were left out of co-occurrence clustering, as were five repertoires with anomalous nucleotide sharing. TCRdb obtained this table from immuneACCESS and retained in-frame rearrangements with V and J assigned. These tables miss some clones; where compared with another copy, unresolved V genes account for less than half of the shortfall, and the remainder is unexplained. The V and J calls and the clone size are those of that table, but D and trimming were determined from the DNA. This sample lists roughly 150,000 clones; over 60% were detected once. The top ten clones comprise 1.5% to 2% of the sample.

This entry is derived from a study of cytomegalovirus exposure and HLA in healthy donors (dated by TCRdb to the late 2010s). Some background on the complete study: According to an earlier analysis of 587 of the donors, about 170 million T cells yielded roughly 110 million unique TCR beta sequences and 276 Gb of sequence data. Around 330 gigabases of sequencing data and around 88 million unique TCR sequences made up an early release that covered over 550 HLA-typed donors. Among the roughly 390 genotyped donors, about 85% belonged to the genetic ancestry cluster associated with self-reported Caucasian donors. The study aimed to test whether cataloging public T cell receptors could reveal signatures of past pathogen exposure. The study used immunosequencing to profile the T cell repertoires of approximately 640 subjects and linked those repertoires to cytomegalovirus serostatus. Along with the approximately 700-subject first cohort, a separate validation cohort of over a hundred different subjects was used. The study combined high-throughput TCR immunosequencing, statistical association of individual TCRs with disease status, and machine learning to predict cytomegalovirus infection status. In a later analysis, previously published TCR beta repertoires from roughly 710 donors were re-analyzed and high-resolution HLA genotyping was added so that TCR occurrence patterns could be studied. The later analysis used no new phenotypic data to find candidate immune exposures, relying instead on TCR beta sequences and their occurrence across donors. An earlier analysis of 450 to 750 of the donors used high-throughput TCR beta sequencing to judge whether each TCR beta V gene segment behaved as functional or pseudogenic. Donor age, sex, ethnicity and CMV serostatus were compiled together with the repertoire data. A later genetic analysis used genome-wide SNP genotypes for about 60% of the roughly 700 donors, treating that subset as a discovery cohort. Every discovery cohort repertoire had been produced on one sequencing platform. Both class I and class II loci were covered by HLA typing, at four-digit resolution. Typing coverage varied by locus: roughly 629-640 donors for A, B, C, DRB1 and DQB1; under 550 for DQA1; over 600 for DPA1; around 450 for DPB1. About five DR-DQ haplotypes were treated as single units for association and clustering because of strong linkage in the cohort. Among around 400 genotyped donors of the cohort, an average of roughly 240,000 unique TCR beta nucleotide sequences were sequenced per donor, 15% to 20% of them non-productive. What the study reported, not specific to this receptor: An earlier analysis of approximately 590 of the donors showed that most TCR beta V segments appeared in productive rearrangements either about 87% or about 30% of the time, which broadly matched IMGT annotations. According to a later genetic analysis, donors in an Asian-associated ancestry cluster had fewer N-insertions in productive TCRs than the approximately 630-donor mean. A cluster of highly shared sequence variants was judged likely to be a technical artifact of the sequencing pipeline. A later analysis found that TCR association rates varied across HLA loci, with DRB1 alleles showing the most associated TCRs and HLA-C alleles the fewest. Correlated functional status among segregating V segments might be attributable to linkage disequilibrium, but an unknown experimental factor could not be ruled out. In a later genetic analysis, a missense DCLRE1C variant was associated with V-gene and J-gene trimming of TCR beta chains, and the association was replicated in an independent cohort. According to the authors, the approach could potentially be generalized to other disease states and immunological phenotypes. In a later analysis, HLA-associated TCR beta chains were found to be more clonally expanded and to have lower generation probabilities than equally common non-associated chains. The classifier was reported to diagnose cytomegalovirus status with high specificity and sensitivity in both the original cohort and the validation cohort. When HLA alleles, especially DR and DQ, strongly co-occurred, attributing TCR associations to individual alleles was difficult. Because counts were too low, fewer than 20 rarely observed V segments, including chromosome 9 orphons, were excluded from the earlier analysis of 587 of the donors. Most CMV-associated TCR beta chains appeared to be HLA-restricted in a later analysis, and the HLA associations seemed to be driven largely by CMV exposure. Because the 87-base-pair reads could not distinguish some IMGT-functional V segments, including TRBV6-2 and TRBV6-3, those segments were excluded. According to a later analysis, parvovirus B19, influenza, CMV and Epstein-Barr virus appeared linked to several top co-occurrence clusters. Across donors, most TCR sequences were observed very rarely, whereas some public TCRs were present in many individuals. The presence/absence analyses assumed that sequencing depth was roughly uniform across donors, and that assumption may not be true. In vitro tests confirmed that a few of the cytomegalovirus-associated TCR beta chains recognize cytomegalovirus antigens. For the cohort, immune exposure information was limited to CMV serostatus. Because HLA typing was missing for some donors at each locus, association tests included only the typed subset. A further reported finding was that TCR beta sequences accurately predicted the HLA-A and HLA-B alleles for most subjects in the first cohort. The study gave a list of about 170 TCR beta chains associated with cytomegalovirus. In a later analysis, 15,000 to 20,000 TCR beta sequences were associated with specific HLA alleles at a false discovery rate of 0.05. This cohort had only TCR beta chains sequenced, and the lack of alpha or paired-chain data limited which features could be detected.

CDR1 and CDR2, looked up from the germline V gene (reference sequence), are SEHNR and FQNEAQ. The CDR3, from cysteine to phenylalanine, totals 17 residues. Only CDR3 DNA remains: 51 bases, in frame from the first base. Recombination joined TRBV7-9 with TRBJ1-4; TRBD1 aligns with 8 central bases. Source material: PBMCs. The TCR sequence derives from a woman aged 40-49 years in good health and CMV-seronegative. The DNA sequence is given as TGTTCCAGCAGCCCAACCCAGGGGGCGAGGACTAATGAAAAACTGTTTTTT. Its protein product is CSSSPTQGARTNEKLFF.